By share, the clone carrying this TCR beta chain ranks as medium-sized. Its antigen is unidentified. Single viable CD3+CD4+CD8-CD45RO+ cells were sorted as the memory CD4+ T cells. CD4+ T cells were isolated by positive magnetic selection. V was pared by 0 bases and J by 5 bases, with 20 bases between. The CDR3 sequence is 18 residues long. Germline CDR1 and CDR2: SGDLS and YYNGEE. In the study's own analysis: After removing out-of-frame reads, around 2,000,000 distinct TCRbeta sequences remained. The repertoire was sequenced with immunoSEQ multiplex PCR; TCRdb's copy has only in-frame clones and lacks some. Clonal size and the V and J genes are those of that table, whereas D and trimming came from the DNA. The sample has about 52,000 clones, about 78% seen once. These data belong to a study of memory CD4+ T cells and cytomegalovirus serostatus. Turning to the study itself: Donors were healthy Belgian adults, several CMV seropositive and 20 to 25 seronegative.

Study-wide findings and caveats: CD4+ memory repertoires contained about 40% of the roughly 160 reported CMV TCRbeta sequences.

The genes are TRBV9 and TRBJ2-2, with a possible D match to TRBD2 (7 bases). Sequencing was carried out using memory CD4+ T cells from blood. This clonotype originated in an adult in good health and CMV-seronegative. This CDR3 reads CASSVVAGATMETGELFF. In DNA, the CDR3 is TGTGCCAGCAGCGTAGTGGCGGGGGCCACCATGGAGACCGGGGAGCTGTTTTTT.